The TCR beta chain under discussion was sequenced for a study of blood T cell repertoires in COVID-19. Study-wide background: The United States, Italy and Spain supplied acute and convalescent COVID-19 samples. From T cells, B-cell-depleted T cells, or PBMCs came the material, which was cDNA or gDNA.

What the recovered Cohort 3 donors had was two negative PCRs, clearance, or symptom resolution. Using immunoSEQ multiplex PCR, the repertoire was profiled, and TCRdb retains in-frame clones only, with some absent. The profile shows around 190,000 clones, approximately 84% of them singletons. There are 17 residues in the CDR3. Germline V gives CDR1 SNHLY, CDR2 FYNNEI. Trimming pared 4 bases from V and 2 bases from J, leaving 20 bases between. This clonotype originated in a woman in her 30s who had recovered from COVID-19. The rearrangement uses TRBV2 and TRBJ1-2; D is unresolved. Sequencing was performed on PBMCs or T cells enriched from blood (not recorded which). DNA of the CDR3: TGTGCCAGCAGTGTGATAAGTGGAACAGATACGAACTATGGCTACACCTTC. Encoded protein: CASSVISGTDTNYGYTF.